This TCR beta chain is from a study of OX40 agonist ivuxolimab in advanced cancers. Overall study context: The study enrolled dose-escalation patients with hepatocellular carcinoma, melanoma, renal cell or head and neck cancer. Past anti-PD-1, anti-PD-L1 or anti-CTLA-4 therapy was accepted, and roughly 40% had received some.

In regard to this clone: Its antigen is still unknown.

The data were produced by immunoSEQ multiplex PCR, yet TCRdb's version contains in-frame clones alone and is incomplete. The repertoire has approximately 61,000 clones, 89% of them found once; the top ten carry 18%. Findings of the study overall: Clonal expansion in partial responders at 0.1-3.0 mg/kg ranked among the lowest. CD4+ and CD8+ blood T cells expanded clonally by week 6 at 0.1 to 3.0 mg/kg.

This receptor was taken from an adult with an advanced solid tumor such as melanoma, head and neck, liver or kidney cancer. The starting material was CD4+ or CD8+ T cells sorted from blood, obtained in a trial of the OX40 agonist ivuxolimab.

This CDR3 is CASSLDGRVLNTGELFF. CDR3 DNA: TGTGCCAGCAGCTTAGACGGGCGGGTCTTAAACACCGGGGAGCTGTTTTTT. The chain joins TRBV11-2 to TRBJ2-2; D perhaps matches TRBD2 (5 bases). V lost 0 bases, J lost 2 bases, and 13 bases lay in between. The CDR3 is 17 residues long. The germline V gene encodes CDR1 SGHAT and CDR2 FQNNGV.